This paragraph reports one T cell receptor (beta chain). Its antigen remains unknown. These data belong to a study of T cell responses to AZD1222 COVID-19 vaccine. Study-wide background: Second doses were pooled across both intervals (about 4 or about 12 weeks). Study-wide results and caveats: Repertoire sampling occurred only after the peak T cell response. Females made up more of the donors, who were largely white British, and clonal diversity may have come out too low.

Method: immunoSEQ multiplex PCR; TCRdb's copy keeps in-frame clones and lacks some. The table includes about 120,000 clones, around 92% detected once. Trimming took off 4 bases at V and 0 bases at J, with 19 bases between the two ends. This CDR3 has 17 residues. Germline CDR1 and CDR2: SGDLS and YYNGEE. The sample here was peripheral blood, taken on day 0 of AZD1222 vaccination. The sequence derives from an adult in good health. The rearrangement uses TRBV9 and TRBJ1-2; possibly TRBD1 for D (6 bases). The chain's CDR3 is CASSPRGGQPSNYGYTF. The DNA of the CDR3 is TGTGCCAGCAGCCCCAGGGGAGGGCAACCCTCTAACTATGGCTACACCTTC.